This entry is about one TCR beta chain. This sample is drawn from a study of blood T cell repertoires in COVID-19. About the research overall: Samples of COVID-19 (acute and convalescent) were obtained from the United States, Italy and Spain. Sources were T cells, B-cell-depleted T cells, or PBMCs; the material itself was cDNA or gDNA.

This CDR3 is built from 15 residues. Trimming removed 4 bases at V and 1 base at J, with 11 bases between. The V gene's germline CDR1 is LNHDA and CDR2 SQIVND (reference sequence). Original processing methods: Estimates of nucleated cell counts were drawn from the amplification of reference gene primers. Assay used: immunoSEQ multiplex PCR; TCRdb lists only in-frame clones, some missing. The DNA was the basis for D and trimming; V, J and clone size are from that table. In the table there are approximately 76,000 clones, about three quarters of which are singletons. The rearrangement joins TRBV19 to TRBJ1-5, with D possibly TRBD1 on 5 matching bases. What was sequenced was peripheral blood. This receptor was identified in a woman in her 70s with acute or convalescent COVID-19. CDR3 amino acids: CASSNGGGSNQPQHF. The CDR3 bases are TGTGCCAGTAGTAATGGGGGAGGCAGCAATCAGCCCCAGCATTTT.